A selection of T cell receptor beta chains follows, all from one sample in a study of identical twins. MiXCR, applied by TCRdb to the 5' RACE reads, yields one record per CDR3 protein. The sample yields about 660,000 distinct CDR3 sequences, around 8.6% seen once. This same sample was also part of a study on yellow fever vaccine responses in identical twins.

Sequencing was performed on PBMCs. The receptor source for this set is a woman under 30 in good health. The CDR3 runs from the conserved cysteine through the conserved F or W. Not all rows give a size; the values are once, few, many and, for expanded clones, a class.

v_call clone_size cdr3_aa
TRBV27 few CASSFTNPGYNEKLFF
TRBV24-1 many CATSNRDRATGELFF
TRBV20-1 - CSAGGTGRLSYEQYF
TRBV7-9 few CASSGRQGSGANVLTF
TRBV7-3 few CASRSDRSTGELFF
TRBV15 few CAVQSGSGETQYF
TRBV5-6 many CASSLMNGQVYYGYTF
TRBV7-8 - CASSAGTSDNEQFF
TRBV4-3 many CASSQGPGAKNIQYF
TRBV6-2/TRBV6-3 few CASSYANLRDSMNTEAFF
TRBV7-2 few CASGNTNTGELFF
TRBV10-3 many CAISEQRGATGELFF
TRBV7-9 - CASSFEDREHEKLFF
TRBV15 - CATSISGGAGETQYF
TRBV2 - CASRPGTGLTDTQYF
TRBV10-3 many CAIRGTGGHGYTF
TRBV20-1 few CSAPRLAADTQYF
TRBV6-2/TRBV6-3 many CASRLAANTGELFF
TRBV27 - CASSLGQGYSYEQYF
TRBV7-8 - CASSHLSRGSGANVLTF
TRBV6-2/TRBV6-3 - CASSYFRQISTDTQYF
TRBV6-5 few CASSYTIAGGSYNEQFF
TRBV30 - CAWTEYTDTQYF
TRBV7-2 many CASSTQGGSEAFF
TRBV5-1 many CASSLGGTDTGELFF
TRBV20-1 few CSARGTGHTGELFF
TRBV4-3 few CASSQDLRDRGVQYF
TRBV2 - CASSGQGVSAYEQYF
TRBV20-1 - CSASVGDSNTEAFF
TRBV12-3/TRBV12-4 many CASSSLRGNIYNEQFF
TRBV11-3 - CASSLHRGYEQYF
TRBV6-1 few CASSPLGSGEQYF
TRBV4-3 many CASSQLSGSSYNEQFF
TRBV5-5 - CASSLDVTRETQYF
TRBV2 - CASSEASGPSYEQYF
TRBV5-6 many CASSLTVGAQYF
TRBV27 many CASSLRLSTDTQYF
TRBV20-1 many CSARDLYQADSSYEQYF
TRBV5-8 few CASSLEIGGTGHEQYF
TRBV20-1 few CSPQTGTSVETQYF
TRBV5-1 few CASSMAGAPYEQYF
TRBV5-6 few CASSWGVLGDNTGYGELFF
TRBV28 many CASRLAGGTNTQYF
TRBV12-3/TRBV12-4 - CASSRDRTSNQPQHF
TRBV27 few CASSLFSLVGDTQYF
TRBV6-5 few CASSYSLGEGGYEQYF